These 25 T cell receptor beta chains came from one sample sequenced in a study of a mutant IDH1 vaccine in newly diagnosed glioma. Specified time point: week 47, end of study. A single vaccine dose contained 300 ug of mutant IDH1 20-mer peptide, and topical imiquimod was used with it. Produced via immunoSEQ multiplex PCR; TCRdb's table is partial and in-frame only. The table includes around 30,000 clones, about 86% detected once. No antigen has been identified for these receptors. The specimen comprised PBMCs, sampled from a glioma patient whose treatment included an IDH1 peptide vaccine. The receptors here all came from a woman younger than 45 with glioma.

The chain is built from TRBV2 and TRBJ2-7, with D tentatively TRBD1 (6 bases). Germline CDR1 reads SNHLY; CDR2 reads FYNNEI. CDR3 length: 14 amino acids. V lost 7 bases, J lost 2 bases, and 15 bases lay in between. The CDR3 protein is CASKSGHTAYEQYF. The CDR3, as DNA: TGTGCCAGCAAATCGGGACATACCGCCTACGAGCAGTACTTC. Full variable domain (remainder filled in from reference TRBV2 and TRBJ2-7): EPEVTQTPSHQVTQMGQEVILRCVPISNHLYFYWYRQILGQKVEFLVSFYNNEISEKSEIFDDQFSVERPDGSNFTLKIRSTKLEDSAMYFCASKSGHTAYEQYFGPGTRLTVT.

The genes are TRBV30 and TRBJ2-3; D call uncertain. Germline CDR1 and CDR2: GTSNPN and SVGIG (reference sequence). Trimming took off 0 bases at V and 15 bases at J, with 19 bases between the two ends. CDR3 length: 13 amino acids. The CDR3: CAWSVVGGRIRYF. CDR3 nucleotide sequence: TGTGCCTGGAGTGTAGTCGGCGGTAGGATTCGCTATTTT. The full variable domain, its missing parts supplied by reference TRBV30 and TRBJ2-3, is SQTIHQWPATLVQPVGSPLSLECTVEGTSNPNLYWYRQAAGRGLQLLFYSVGIGQISSEVPQNLSASRPQDRQFILSSKKLLLSDSGFYLCAWSVVGGRIRYFGPGTRLTVL.

This chain uses TRBV7-8 with TRBJ2-7, with unresolved D. V shed 5 bases and J shed 0 bases, with 2 bases lying between them. The length of the CDR3 is 11 residues. CDR1 is SGHVS and CDR2 is FQNEAQ in the germline V gene. As DNA, the CDR3 is TGTGCCAGCAGCCGCTCCTACGAGCAGTACTTC. Protein sequence: CASSRSYEQYF.

This clone has a single count. The chain employs TRBV10-2 and TRBJ2-3, with a tentative D call TRBD2 (7 bases). The CDR3 is 13 residues long. V lost 8 bases and J lost 6, with 15 bases in between. Germline V gene data show CDR1 as WSHSY and CDR2 as SAAADI. The CDR3 region has the DNA TGCGCCAGCGGGGGGGCAGGATCTGATACGCAGTATTTT. This translates into CASGGAGSDTQYF.

The genes are TRBV7-9 and TRBJ1-5, with D possibly matching TRBD1 (6 bases). Trimming removed 5 bases from V and 3 bases from J, with 11 bases in between. The CDR3 is made up of 14 amino acids. The germline V gene encodes CDR1 SEHNR and CDR2 FQNEAQ (reference sequence). The CDR3 DNA follows: TGTGCCAGCAGCGCCCGGGACACCAATCAGCCCCAGCATTTT. Translation gives CASSARDTNQPQHF.

This clone was detected once. The chain uses TRBV27 and TRBJ2-5; D remains unclear. Trimming took off 6 bases at V and 3 bases at J, with 14 bases between the two ends. Per germline, CDR1 MNHEY and CDR2 SMNVEV (reference sequence). This CDR3 spans 14 amino acids. CDR3 sequence (DNA): TGTGCCAGCAGATCCCCTAGTCGAAAAGAGACCCAGTACTTC. Its protein product is CASRSPSRKETQYF.

The rearrangement joins TRBV5-6 to TRBJ1-6, with 7 bases aligning to TRBD1. With 0 bases clipped from V and 0 bases from J, the junction kept 0 bases outside the gene matches. CDR3 length: 16 amino acids. CDR1 and CDR2 from the germline V gene are SGHDT and YYEEEE. The CDR3 region is CASSLAGGSYNSPLHF. The CDR3 bases are TGTGCCAGCAGCTTGGCAGGGGGCTCCTATAATTCACCCCTCCACTTT. The variable domain in full, with the rest retrieved from reference TRBV5-6 and TRBJ1-6, is DAGVTQSPTHLIKTRGQQVTLRCSPKSGHDTVSWYQQALGQGPQFIFQYYEEEERQRGNFPDRFSGHQFPNYSSELNVNALLLGDSALYLCASSLAGGSYNSPLHFGNGTRLTVT.

This clone has only one observation. V is TRBV7-9 and J is TRBJ1-1; D might be TRBD1 (6 bases). Germline CDR1 reads SEHNR; CDR2 reads FQNEAQ (reference sequence). The CDR3 loop spans 13 amino acids. Trimming pared 4 bases from V and 11 bases from J, leaving 17 bases between. As DNA, the CDR3 is TGTGCCAGCAGCTCAACAGGGCCAAAGGGTGCTTTCTTT. Protein: CASSSTGPKGAFF.

The V and J genes are TRBV18 and TRBJ1-1; no clear D gene. V lost 8 bases and J lost 0, with 19 bases in between. The CDR3 totals 16 residues. CDR1 and CDR2 (germline): KGHSH, LQKENI. The DNA of the CDR3 is TGTGCCAGCCGGCAAGGGCAGATTAGAGTGAACACTGAAGCTTTCTTT. Protein: CASRQGQIRVNTEAFF.

This sequence joins TRBV6-5 and TRBJ1-2; weak D call: TRBD1 (6 bases). The CDR3 spans 15 residues. CDR1 and CDR2 from the germline V gene are MNHEY and SVGAGI. The V gene lost 7 bases and the J gene lost 0 bases, with 15 bases spanning the gap. The CDR3 sequence is CASTQQGRANYGYTF. Here the CDR3 DNA reads TGTGCCAGCACCCAACAGGGCCGAGCTAACTATGGCTACACCTTC.

The V and J genes are TRBV2 and TRBJ2-3; 10 bases line up with TRBD1. The CDR3 extends over 15 amino acids. CDR1 SNHLY and CDR2 FYNNEI come from the germline V gene. J gave up 6 bases and V 0 bases, and 3 bases lay outside the gene matches. CDR3 DNA: TGTGCCAGCAGTGAAGCGTGGACAGGGGGGGATACGCAGTATTTT. Residues: CASSEAWTGGDTQYF.

This clone was recorded only once. DNA of the CDR3: TGTGCCAGCAGCCCTATGGACGGAAGTGACTACGAGCAGTACTTC. Translation: CASSPMDGSDYEQYF. The rearrangement uses TRBV28 and TRBJ2-7; D gene uncertain. Looked up from germline, CDR1 is MDHEN and CDR2 is SYDVKM. V lost 6 bases and J lost 3, with 18 bases in between. The CDR3 spans 15 residues.

The chain carries TRBV19 and TRBJ1-3, with D maybe TRBD1 (6 bases). V lost 7 bases and J lost 8, with 18 bases in between. This CDR3 comprises 14 residues. The germline V gene has CDR1 LNHDA and CDR2 SQIVND (reference sequence). The CDR3, as DNA: TGTGCCAGTATTTCTCAGCGGGACACTCACACCATATATTTT. Protein product: CASISQRDTHTIYF.

This chain uses TRBV2 with TRBJ2-7; no firm D call. Trimming took 8 bases from V and 3 from J, leaving 11 bases between them. Germline CDR1 and CDR2: SNHLY and FYNNEI. The CDR3 runs 12 residues. CDR3: CASSVGLYEQYF. CDR3 bases: TGTGCCAGCTCCGTGGGTCTCTACGAGCAGTACTTC.

The CDR3 loop reads CASSPRLAPYEQYF. In nucleotides, the CDR3 is TGTGCCAGCAGCCCCCGACTAGCCCCCTACGAGCAGTACTTC. This chain joins TRBV7-2 and TRBJ2-7; 7 bases align to TRBD2. After removal of 5 bases from V and 2 bases from J, the junction contained 6 bases not matched to a gene. CDR1 and CDR2 from the germline V gene are SGHTA and FQGNSA. The CDR3 length is 14 residues.

The chain links TRBV7-3 to TRBJ1-1; 7 bases map to TRBD1. CDR1 SGHTA and CDR2 FQGTGA come from the germline V gene. The trim removed 5 bases at V and 5 bases at J, leaving 8 bases unmatched. This CDR3 has 14 amino acids. CDR3 residues: CASSLQGGETEAFF. In DNA, the CDR3 is TGTGCCAGCAGCCTCCAGGGGGGGGAAACTGAAGCTTTCTTT.

The rearrangement joins TRBV19 to TRBJ1-2; weak D call: TRBD1 (5 bases). The CDR3 has 14 residues. Trimming cost V 7 bases and J 2 bases, with 14 bases left between them. Germline CDR1 and CDR2: LNHDA and SQIVND (reference sequence). CDR3 residues: CASTRQSTNYGYTF. DNA of the CDR3: TGTGCCAGTACCCGACAGTCGACCAACTATGGCTACACCTTC.

This chain connects TRBV7-8 to TRBJ1-3; the D gene is possibly TRBD1 (6 bases). Germline V gene sequence: CDR1 SGHVS, CDR2 FQNEAQ. V was cut by 0 bases and J by 9 bases, with 15 bases left in between. The CDR3 loop spans 15 amino acids. The CDR3 loop is CASSLAPNQGFTIYF. In nucleotides, the CDR3 is TGTGCCAGCAGCTTAGCTCCAAATCAGGGGTTCACCATATATTTT.

The CDR3 loop is CASSHWTEVLEAFF. CDR3 DNA: TGCGCCAGCAGCCACTGGACAGAAGTACTTGAAGCTTTCTTT. The chain carries TRBV4-1 and TRBJ1-1; possibly TRBD1 for D (6 bases). Trimming took off 3 bases at V and 7 bases at J, with 15 bases between the two ends. This CDR3 comprises 14 residues. CDR1 is MGHRA and CDR2 is YSYEKL in the germline V gene.

The chain combines TRBV29-1 with TRBJ1-2, with D maybe TRBD1 (5 bases). CDR1 and CDR2 (germline): SQVTM, ANQGSEA. The CDR3 totals 12 residues. V lost 4 bases to trimming and J lost 5 bases, with 11 bases between them. CDR3 sequence reads: CSVVQGKYGYTF. The CDR3 DNA sequence: TGCAGCGTTGTTCAGGGAAAATATGGCTACACCTTC.

The V and J genes are TRBV5-6 and TRBJ2-1; D gene ambiguous. The CDR3 sequence is 14 residues long. Germline CDR1 reads SGHDT; CDR2 reads YYEEEE. The ends were cut back, 0 bases at V and 9 bases at J, with 13 bases in the middle. The DNA for the CDR3 is TGTGCCAGCAGCTTGGGGGTCCCGGGCAGTGAGCAGTTCTTC. Protein product: CASSLGVPGSEQFF.

The rearrangement uses TRBV6-1 and TRBJ2-1; unclear D gene. The CDR3 length is 14 residues. The germline CDR1 and CDR2 sequences are MNHNS and SASEGT. The V end was cut by 8 bases, the J end by 7 bases, with 18 bases between. In DNA, the CDR3 is TGTGCCAGCTATGACACCCGGGCTTGGAATGAGCAGTTCTTC. Protein: CASYDTRAWNEQFF.

The V call is TRBV2, the J call TRBJ1-1; no reliable D call. Germline loops: CDR1 SNHLY, CDR2 FYNNEI. The germline V and J ends were trimmed by 6 bases and 6 bases, with 20 bases remaining between them. This CDR3 region has 15 residues. The CDR3 coding sequence is TGTGCCAGCAGAGGAGAAAGCATGTTTATCGCTGAAGCTTTCTTT. Residues: CASRGESMFIAEAFF. Combining the CDR3 with reference TRBV2 and TRBJ1-1 gives the whole variable domain EPEVTQTPSHQVTQMGQEVILRCVPISNHLYFYWYRQILGQKVEFLVSFYNNEISEKSEIFDDQFSVERPDGSNFTLKIRSTKLEDSAMYFCASRGESMFIAEAFFGQGTRLTVV.

The chain has TRBV6-5 and TRBJ2-1; D might be TRBD2 (5 bases). CDR3 length equals 15 residues. Germline-derived CDR1 and CDR2 are MNHEY and SVGAGI. Trimming pared 0 bases from V and 6 bases from J, leaving 12 bases between. CDR3 nucleotides: TGTGCCAGCAGTTACTCCCAACTAGGAGGCAATGAGCAGTTCTTC. This codes for CASSYSQLGGNEQFF.

V gene TRBV29-1 combines with J gene TRBJ2-5, with TRBD2 matching over 12 bases. This CDR3 region has 17 residues. V trimming: 4 bases; J trimming: 4 bases; junction bases outside the gene matches: 13. CDR1 SQVTM and CDR2 ANQGSEA come from the germline V gene. For the CDR3, the DNA is TGCAGCGTTGGCGGGCGAGGACTAGCGGGGCGGGGAGAGACCCAGTACTTC. Translation gives CSVGGRGLAGRGETQYF.